This T cell receptor beta chain was observed in a study of human versus mouse CDR3 diversity and MHC coevolution. Study-wide context: The immunoSEQ assay reportedly detects one in 200,000 T cells. Study-level findings and limits: About 1.7 million TCR beta clonotypes were estimated for humans, the largest repertoire.

Germline V gives CDR1 LNHNV, CDR2 YYDKDF (reference sequence). The length of the CDR3 is 14 residues. V gave up 3 bases and J gave up 8 bases; unmatched junction bases: 5. The method was immunoSEQ multiplex PCR; TCRdb's version includes in-frame clones alone and lacks a portion of them. The sample consists of tens of thousands of clones, just under 95% of them appearing once. A note on this clone: Its antigen is undetermined.

Cells were CD45RO-negative CD62L-positive naive CD4 T cells sorted from PBMCs. The chain couples TRBV15 to TRBJ2-2, with 8 positions matching TRBD1. Sample: naive CD4+ T cells from blood. The subset is: CD45RO-negative CD62L-positive naive CD4 T cells. This receptor was taken from a person aged 25-75 years in good health. The CDR3 coding sequence is TGTGCCACCAGCAGCCAGGGGGCCGCTGGGGAGCTGTTTTTT. Translated: CATSSQGAAGELFF.